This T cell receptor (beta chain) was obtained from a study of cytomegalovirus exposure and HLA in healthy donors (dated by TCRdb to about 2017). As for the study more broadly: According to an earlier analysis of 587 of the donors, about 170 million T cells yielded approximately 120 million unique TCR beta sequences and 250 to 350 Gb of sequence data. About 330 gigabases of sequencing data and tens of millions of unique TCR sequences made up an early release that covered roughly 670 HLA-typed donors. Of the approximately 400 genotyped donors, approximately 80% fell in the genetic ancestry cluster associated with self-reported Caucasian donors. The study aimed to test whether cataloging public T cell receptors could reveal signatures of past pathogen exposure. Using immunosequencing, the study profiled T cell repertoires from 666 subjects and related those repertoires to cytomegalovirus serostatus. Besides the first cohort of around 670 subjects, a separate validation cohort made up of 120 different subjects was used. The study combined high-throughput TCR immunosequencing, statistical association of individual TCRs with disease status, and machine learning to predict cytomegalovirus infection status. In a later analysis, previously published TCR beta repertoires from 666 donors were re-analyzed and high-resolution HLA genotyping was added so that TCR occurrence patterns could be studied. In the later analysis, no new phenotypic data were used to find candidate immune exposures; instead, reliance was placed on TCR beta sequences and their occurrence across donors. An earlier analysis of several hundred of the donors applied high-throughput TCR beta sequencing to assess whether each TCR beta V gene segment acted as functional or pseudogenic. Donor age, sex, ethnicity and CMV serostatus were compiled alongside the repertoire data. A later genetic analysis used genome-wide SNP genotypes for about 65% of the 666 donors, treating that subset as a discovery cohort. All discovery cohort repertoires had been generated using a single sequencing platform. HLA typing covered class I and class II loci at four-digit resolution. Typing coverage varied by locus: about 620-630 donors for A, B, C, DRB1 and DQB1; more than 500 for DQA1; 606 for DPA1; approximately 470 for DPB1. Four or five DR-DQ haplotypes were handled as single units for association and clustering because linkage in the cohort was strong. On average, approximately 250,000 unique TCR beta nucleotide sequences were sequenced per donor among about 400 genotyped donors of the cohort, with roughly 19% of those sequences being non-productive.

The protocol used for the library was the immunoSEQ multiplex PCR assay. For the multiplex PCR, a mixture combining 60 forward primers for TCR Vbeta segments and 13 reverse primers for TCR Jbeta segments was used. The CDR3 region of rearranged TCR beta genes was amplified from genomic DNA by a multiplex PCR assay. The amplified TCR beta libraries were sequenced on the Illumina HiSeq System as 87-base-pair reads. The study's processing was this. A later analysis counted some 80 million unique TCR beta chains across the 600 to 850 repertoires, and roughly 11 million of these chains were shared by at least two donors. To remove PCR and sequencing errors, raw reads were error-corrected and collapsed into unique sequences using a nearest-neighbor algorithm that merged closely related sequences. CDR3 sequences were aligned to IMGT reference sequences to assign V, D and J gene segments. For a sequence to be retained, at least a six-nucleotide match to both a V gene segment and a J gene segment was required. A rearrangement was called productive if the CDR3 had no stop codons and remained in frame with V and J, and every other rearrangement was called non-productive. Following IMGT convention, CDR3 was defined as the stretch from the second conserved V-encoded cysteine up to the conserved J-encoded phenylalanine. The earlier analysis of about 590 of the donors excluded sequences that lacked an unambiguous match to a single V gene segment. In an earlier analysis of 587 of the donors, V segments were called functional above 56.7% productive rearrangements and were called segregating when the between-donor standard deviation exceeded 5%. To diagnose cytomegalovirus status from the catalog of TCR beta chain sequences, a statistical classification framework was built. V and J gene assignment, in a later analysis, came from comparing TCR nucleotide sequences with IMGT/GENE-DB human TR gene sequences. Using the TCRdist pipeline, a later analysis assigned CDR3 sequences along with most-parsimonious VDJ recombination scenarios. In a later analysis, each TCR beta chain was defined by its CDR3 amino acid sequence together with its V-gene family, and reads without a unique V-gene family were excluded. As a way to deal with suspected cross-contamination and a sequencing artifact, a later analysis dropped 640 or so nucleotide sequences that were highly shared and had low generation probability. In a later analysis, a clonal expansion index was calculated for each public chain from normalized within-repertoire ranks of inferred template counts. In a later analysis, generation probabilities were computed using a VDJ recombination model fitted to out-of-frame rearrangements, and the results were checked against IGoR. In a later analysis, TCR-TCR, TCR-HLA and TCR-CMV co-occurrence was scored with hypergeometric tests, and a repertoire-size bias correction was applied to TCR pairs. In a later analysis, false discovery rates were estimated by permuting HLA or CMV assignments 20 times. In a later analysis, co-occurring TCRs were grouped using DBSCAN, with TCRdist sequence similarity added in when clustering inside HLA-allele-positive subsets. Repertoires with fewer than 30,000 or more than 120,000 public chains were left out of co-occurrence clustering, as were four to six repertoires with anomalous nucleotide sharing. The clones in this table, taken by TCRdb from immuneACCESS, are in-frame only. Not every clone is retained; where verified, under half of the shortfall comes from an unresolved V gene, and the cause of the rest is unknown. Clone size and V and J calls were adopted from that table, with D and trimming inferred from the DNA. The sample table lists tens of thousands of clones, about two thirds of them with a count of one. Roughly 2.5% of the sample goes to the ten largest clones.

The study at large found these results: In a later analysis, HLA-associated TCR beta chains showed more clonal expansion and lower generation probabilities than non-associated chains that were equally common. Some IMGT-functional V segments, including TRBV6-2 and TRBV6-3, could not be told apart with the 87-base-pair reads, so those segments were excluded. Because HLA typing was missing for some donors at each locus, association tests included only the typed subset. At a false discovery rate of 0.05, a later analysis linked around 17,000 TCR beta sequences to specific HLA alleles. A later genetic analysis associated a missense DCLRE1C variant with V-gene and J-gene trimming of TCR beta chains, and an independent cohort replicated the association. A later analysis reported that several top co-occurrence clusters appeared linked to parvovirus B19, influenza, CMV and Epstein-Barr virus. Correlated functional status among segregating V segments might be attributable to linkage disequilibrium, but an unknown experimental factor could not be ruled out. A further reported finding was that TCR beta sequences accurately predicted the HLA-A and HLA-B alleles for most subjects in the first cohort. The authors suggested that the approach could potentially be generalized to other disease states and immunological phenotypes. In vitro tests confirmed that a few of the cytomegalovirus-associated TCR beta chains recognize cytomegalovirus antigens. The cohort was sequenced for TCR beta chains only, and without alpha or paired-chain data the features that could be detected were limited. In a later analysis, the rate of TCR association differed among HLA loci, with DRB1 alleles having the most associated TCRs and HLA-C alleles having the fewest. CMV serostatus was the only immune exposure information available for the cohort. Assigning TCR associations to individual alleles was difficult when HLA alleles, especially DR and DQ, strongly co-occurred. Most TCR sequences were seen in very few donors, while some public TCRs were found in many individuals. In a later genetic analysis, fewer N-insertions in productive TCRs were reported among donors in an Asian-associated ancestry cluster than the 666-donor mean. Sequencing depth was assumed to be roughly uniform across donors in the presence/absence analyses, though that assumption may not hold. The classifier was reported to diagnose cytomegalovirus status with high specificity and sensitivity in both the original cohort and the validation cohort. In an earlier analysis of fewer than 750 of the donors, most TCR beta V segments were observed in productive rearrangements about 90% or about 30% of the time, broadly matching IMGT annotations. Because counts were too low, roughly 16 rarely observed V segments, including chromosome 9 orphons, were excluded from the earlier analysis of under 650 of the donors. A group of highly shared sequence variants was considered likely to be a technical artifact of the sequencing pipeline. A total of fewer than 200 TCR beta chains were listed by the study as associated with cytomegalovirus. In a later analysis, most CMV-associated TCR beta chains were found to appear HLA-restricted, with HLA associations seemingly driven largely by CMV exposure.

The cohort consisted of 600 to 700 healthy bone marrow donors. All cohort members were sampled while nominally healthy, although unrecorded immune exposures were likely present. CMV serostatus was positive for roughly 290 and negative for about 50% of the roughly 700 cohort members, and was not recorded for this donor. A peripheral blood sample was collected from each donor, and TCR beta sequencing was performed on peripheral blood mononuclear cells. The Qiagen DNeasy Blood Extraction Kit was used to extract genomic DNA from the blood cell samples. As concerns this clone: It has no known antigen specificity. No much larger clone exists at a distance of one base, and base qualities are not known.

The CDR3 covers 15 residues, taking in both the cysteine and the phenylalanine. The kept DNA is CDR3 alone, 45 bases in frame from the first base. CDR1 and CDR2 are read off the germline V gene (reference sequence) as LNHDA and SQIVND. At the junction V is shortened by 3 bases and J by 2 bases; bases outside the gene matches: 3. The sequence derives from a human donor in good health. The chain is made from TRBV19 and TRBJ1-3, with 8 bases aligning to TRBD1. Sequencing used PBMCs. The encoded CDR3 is CASSIQGATGNTIYF. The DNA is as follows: TGTGCCAGTAGTATTCAGGGGGCCACTGGAAACACCATATATTTT.